This TCR beta chain was identified in a study of shared clonotypes between healthy human individuals. Study-level results: Generation probabilities of non-shared clonotypes were lower (relative to those shared by all four donors).

Concerning this clone: Its matching antigen is unknown.

CDR3 length: 17 residues. Between the trimmed V and J ends, which lost 6 bases and 3 bases, there was a span of 22 bases. Germline CDR1 is SNHLY and CDR2 is FYNNEI. Here immunoSEQ multiplex PCR was the method, and the copy in TCRdb shows in-frame clones only, minus some. Among 500,000 to 550,000 clones listed, roughly 95% were seen once. Negatively enriched CD4+ T cells were divided by CD45RA into naive and memory. The TCR sequence derives from a woman younger than 45 in good health. The material sequenced was naive CD4+ T cells sorted from blood. Subset defined: CD45RA+ positively selected. The chain employs TRBV2 and TRBJ2-3, with a possible D match to TRBD2 (6 bases). CDR3 DNA: TGTGCCAGCAGATGGCCCTTGATAAGCGGAGGGACAGATACGCAGTATTTT. It codes for CASRWPLISGGTDTQYF.